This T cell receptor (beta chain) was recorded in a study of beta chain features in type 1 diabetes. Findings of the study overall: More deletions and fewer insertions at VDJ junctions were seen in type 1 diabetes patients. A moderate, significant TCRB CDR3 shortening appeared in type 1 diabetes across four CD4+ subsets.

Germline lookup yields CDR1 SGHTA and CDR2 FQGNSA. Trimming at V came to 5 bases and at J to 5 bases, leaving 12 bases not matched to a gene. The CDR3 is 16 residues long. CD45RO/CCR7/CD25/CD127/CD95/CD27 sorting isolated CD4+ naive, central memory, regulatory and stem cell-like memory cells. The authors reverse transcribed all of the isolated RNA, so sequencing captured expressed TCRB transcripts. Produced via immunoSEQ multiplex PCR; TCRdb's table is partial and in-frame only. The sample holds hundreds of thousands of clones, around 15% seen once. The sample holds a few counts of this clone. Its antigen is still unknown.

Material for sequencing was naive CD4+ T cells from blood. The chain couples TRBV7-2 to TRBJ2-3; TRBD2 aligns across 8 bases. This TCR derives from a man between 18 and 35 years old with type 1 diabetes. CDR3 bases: TGTGCCAGCAGCCCTAGGACGGGGGGGCGCGTAGATACGCAGTATTTT. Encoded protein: CASSPRTGGRVDTQYF.